The text below deals with one T cell receptor beta chain. A read error is the likely source, as a far larger clone sits one nucleotide away. Because it lacks the conserved phenylalanine or tryptophan at the end, this CDR3 is likely a read error. This entry is derived from a study of shared clonotypes between healthy human individuals. Authors' methods: ImmunoSEQ output held junction-only sequences without quality scores, so filtering differed. TCRdb's table, derived via immunoSEQ multiplex PCR, lists solely in-frame clones and lacks some. For V, J and clone size, that table is used; D and trimming come from the DNA. Of roughly 490,000 clones listed, around 80% were seen once; the top ten hold 9.5% to 15%. The V end lost 0 bases, the J end lost 6 bases, and 13 bases lay between the germline ends. The germline V gene encodes CDR1 SGHRS and CDR2 YFSETQ. The CDR3 is 14 amino acids.

Sequenced: PBMCs. The V gene is TRBV5-1, the J gene TRBJ2-7; no firm D call. The sequence derives from a woman aged 40 to 50 in good health. Some clones in this sample may be carry-over from other donors' samples. The CDR3: CASSLASVRSEQYL. DNA for the CDR3: TGCGCCAGCAGCTTGGCCAGTGTTAGGTCCGAGCAGTACCTC.